The clone carrying this T cell receptor beta chain was counted a few times. In the original processing: Amplification from reference gene primers served as the basis for estimated nucleated cell counts. Produced via immunoSEQ multiplex PCR; TCRdb's table is partial and in-frame only. The V and J calls and clone size were taken over from that table, and D and trimming were inferred from the DNA. Among 72,000 or so clones listed, approximately 82% were seen once. The entry originates in a study of blood T cell repertoires in COVID-19. The overall study: The United States, Italy and Spain provided the acute and convalescent COVID-19 samples.

CDR3 size: 14 residues. CDR1 is MNHEY and CDR2 is SVGEGT in the germline V gene. With 1 base clipped from V and 6 bases from J, the junction kept 5 bases outside the gene matches. V is TRBV6-2 or TRBV6-3 and J is TRBJ2-7, with 8 bases aligning to TRBD1. Sequenced: peripheral blood. This TCR came from a man older than 75 with active COVID-19. The CDR3 region has the DNA TGTGCCAGCAGTTACTTAGCCGGACAGGGCGAGCAGTACTTC. Its translation is CASSYLAGQGEQYF.